These 22 T cell receptor beta chains originate from one sample sequenced in a study of blood T cell repertoires in COVID-19 (dated by TCRdb to the early 2020s). Libraries were built with the immunoSEQ multiplex PCR assay. This immuneACCESS table, as held by TCRdb, lists in-frame sequences with V and J called but not all clones. Of the missing ones, under half trace to an unresolved V gene in checked studies; the others have no known cause. The sample table records just under 85,000 clones; more than 85% of these occur just once. 8% of the sample comes from the top ten. The sequenced material came from peripheral blood. These receptors originate from an older man with active or convalescent COVID-19.

This clone occurred once. This chain links TRBV2 with TRBJ2-2; tentatively, D is TRBD1 (5 bases). In germline, CDR1 is SNHLY, CDR2 FYNNEI. The length of the CDR3 is 19 residues. Trimming cost V 0 bases and J 4 bases, with 21 bases left between them. The CDR3 DNA is TGTGCCAGCAGTGAAGCGCGCGCAGGGCCTAGAGGATCCACCGGGGAGCTGTTTTTT. This sequence encodes CASSEARAGPRGSTGELFF.

The rearrangement links TRBV7-2 to TRBJ1-2; 11 nucleotides align to TRBD1. Germline V lookup: CDR1 SGHTA, CDR2 FQGNSA. CDR3 length: 17 residues. V dropped 1 base and J dropped 5; count of bases not matched to a gene: 9. This CDR3 reads CASSLEFGQGASYGYTF. The CDR3 DNA reads as TGTGCCAGCAGCTTAGAGTTTGGACAGGGGGCCAGTTATGGCTACACCTTC.

This rearrangement joins TRBV7-6 to TRBJ2-5, with 12 nucleotides matching TRBD1. CDR1 SGHVS and CDR2 FNYEAQ come from the germline V gene. V trimming: 1 base; J trimming: 0 bases; junction bases outside the gene matches: 3. CDR3 size: 17 residues. The CDR3 reads CASSLEGTGGYQETQYF. The CDR3 bases are TGTGCCAGCAGCTTAGAGGGGACAGGGGGCTACCAAGAGACCCAGTACTTC.

The sample holds a few counts of this clone. This sequence joins TRBV12-3 or TRBV12-4 and TRBJ2-2; unclear D gene. The ends were cut back, 4 bases at V and 4 bases at J, with 4 bases in the middle. The length of the CDR3 is 12 residues. CDR3 amino acids: CASSSGTGELFF. The CDR3 coding sequence is TGTGCCAGCAGTTCGGGCACCGGGGAGCTGTTTTTT.

The chain joins TRBV6-2 or TRBV6-3 to TRBJ2-7; 8 bases are shared with TRBD2. The CDR3 contains 14 residues. The trim removed 5 bases at V and 3 bases at J, leaving 6 bases unmatched. Germline loops: CDR1 MNHEY, CDR2 SVGEGT. Here the CDR3 reads CASSALAGNYEQYV. Here the CDR3 DNA reads TGTGCCAGCAGTGCCCTAGCGGGTAACTACGAGCAGTACGTC.

The chain joins TRBV19 to TRBJ1-5; 9 nucleotides agree with TRBD1. In germline, CDR1 is LNHDA, CDR2 SQIVND (reference sequence). The length of the CDR3 is 13 residues. CDR3 loop: CASRDRGNQPQHF. The CDR3 bases are TGTGCGAGCAGGGACAGGGGCAATCAGCCCCAGCATTTT.

The CDR3 spells CASSLIAGGRTGELFF. The CDR3 DNA is TGTGCCAGCAGCCTGATAGCGGGGGGGAGAACCGGGGAGCTGTTTTTT. V gene TRBV7-2 combines with J gene TRBJ2-2; 11 bases fit TRBD2. The germline CDR1 and CDR2 sequences are SGHTA and FQGNSA. The CDR3 runs 16 residues. Trimming at V came to 5 bases and at J to 5 bases, leaving 7 bases not matched to a gene.

This chain uses TRBV15 with TRBJ2-1; 10 positions match TRBD2. This CDR3 region has 16 residues. V was pared by 0 bases and J by 9 bases, with 8 bases of the junction left unmatched. The germline V gene has CDR1 LNHNV and CDR2 YYDKDF (reference sequence). The CDR3 nucleotides are TGTGCCACCAGCAGAGACCAGGCTAGCGGGAGAATTGAGCAGTTCTTC. It codes for CATSRDQASGRIEQFF.

The chain employs TRBV30 and TRBJ2-2; no clear D gene. The CDR3 is made up of 11 amino acids. The germline CDR1 and CDR2 sequences are GTSNPN and SVGIG (reference sequence). V dropped 4 bases and J dropped 7 bases, with 7 bases sitting between them. The CDR3 DNA reads as TGTGCCTGGACTATAAACGGGGAGCTGTTTTTT. Protein: CAWTINGELFF.

This chain uses TRBV7-3 with TRBJ2-1; D not certain. From germline, CDR1 is SGHTA and CDR2 FQGTGA. V lost 5 bases, J lost 7 bases, and 12 bases lay in between. This CDR3 is 13 amino acids long. This CDR3 reads CASSTWPQNEQFF. CDR3 coding DNA: TGTGCCAGCAGCACCTGGCCCCAAAATGAGCAGTTCTTC.

The V gene is TRBV27, the J gene TRBJ1-1; D gene unclear. Germline CDR1 and CDR2: MNHEY and SMNVEV (reference sequence). This CDR3 region has 15 residues. V was pared by 4 bases and J by 4 bases, with 16 bases between. The DNA of the CDR3 is TGTGCCAGCAGTTCGCCCCCCGCCGGAGTCACTGAAGCTTTCTTT. Translated: CASSSPPAGVTEAFF.

This chain connects TRBV2 to TRBJ2-3; maybe TRBD1 (5 bases). V was trimmed by 7 bases and J by 4 bases, leaving 12 bases between them. The CDR3 has 13 amino acids. CDR1 and CDR2 (germline): SNHLY, FYNNEI. CDR3 loop: CASKGRVADTQYF. The DNA of the CDR3 is TGTGCCAGCAAGGGCAGGGTGGCAGATACGCAGTATTTT.

This clone has a handful of counts. V is TRBV28 and J is TRBJ1-5, with 8 bases fitting TRBD1. The J segment lost 3 bases and the V segment lost 6 bases, leaving 10 bases of the junction unmatched. The length of the CDR3 is 16 residues. Germline V gene data show CDR1 as MDHEN and CDR2 as SYDVKM. The CDR3 loop is CASRVGTGGDNQPQHF. The DNA of the CDR3 is TGTGCCAGCAGGGTAGGGACAGGAGGGGACAATCAGCCCCAGCATTTT. The full variable domain, its missing parts supplied by reference TRBV28 and TRBJ1-5, is DVKVTQSSRYLVKRTGEKVFLECVQDMDHENMFWYRQDPGLGLRLIYFSYDVKMKEKGDIPEGYSVSREKKERFSLILESASTNQTSMYLCASRVGTGGDNQPQHFGDGTRLSIL.

This chain joins TRBV18 and TRBJ2-7; a possible D gene is TRBD2 (5 bases). CDR3 length: 12 residues. The germline V gene encodes CDR1 KGHSH and CDR2 LQKENI. Trimming took off 3 bases at V and 6 bases at J, with 9 bases between the two ends. For the CDR3, the DNA is TGTGCCAGCTCACCGGGAAGCGGCGAGCAGTACGTC. This gives the protein CASSPGSGEQYV.

The chain carries TRBV19 and TRBJ1-5, with 9 bases matching TRBD1. CDR1 and CDR2 (germline): LNHDA, SQIVND (reference sequence). J was trimmed by 4 bases and V by 3 bases; bases with no gene match: 7. This CDR3 is 16 amino acids long. CDR3 in amino acids: CASSIWGQGRNQPQHF. CDR3 DNA: TGTGCCAGTAGTATCTGGGGACAGGGCCGGAATCAGCCCCAGCATTTT. The full variable domain, its missing parts supplied by reference TRBV19 and TRBJ1-5, is DGGITQSPKYLFRKEGQNVTLSCEQNLNHDAMYWYRQDPGQGLRLIYYSQIVNDFQKGDIAEGYSVSREKKESFPLTVTSAQKNPTAFYLCASSIWGQGRNQPQHFGDGTRLSIL.

The rearrangement joins TRBV7-9 to TRBJ2-3; a possible D gene is TRBD2 (5 bases). Trimming removed 5 bases at V and 0 bases at J, with 12 bases between. Per germline, CDR1 SEHNR and CDR2 FQNEAQ (reference sequence). The CDR3 covers 15 residues. The chain's CDR3 is CASSKTITSTDTQYF. The CDR3 DNA reads TGTGCCAGCAGCAAGACTATAACGAGCACAGATACGCAGTATTTT.

The V gene is TRBV19, the J gene TRBJ2-1, with 12 positions matching TRBD2. This CDR3 spans 16 amino acids. Trimming took 5 bases from V and 4 from J; bases not matched to a gene: 6. Germline lookup yields CDR1 LNHDA and CDR2 SQIVND (reference sequence). This CDR3 reads CASSSLAGGRYNEQFF. The CDR3 nucleotides read TGTGCCAGTAGTTCACTAGCGGGAGGTAGGTACAATGAGCAGTTCTTC.

The CDR3, as DNA: TGTGCCAGCAGCCCAAAAGGCGTGGGAGGTCTCTCCGGGGAGCTGTTTTTT. Amino acid sequence: CASSPKGVGGLSGELFF. The rearrangement joins TRBV11-3 to TRBJ2-2, with D possibly TRBD2 on 6 matching bases. The length of the CDR3 is 17 residues. Deletions cut 5 bases from V and 6 bases from J, with 22 bases between. Germline V lookup: CDR1 SGHNT, CDR2 YENEEA.

The chain has TRBV5-5 and TRBJ2-7, with no clear D. CDR1 and CDR2 (germline): SGHKS, YYEKEE (reference sequence). V was trimmed by 0 bases and J by 4 bases, leaving 20 bases between them. CDR3 length: 17 amino acids. CDR3 sequence: CASSLVALQTLMYEQYV. DNA for the CDR3: TGTGCCAGCAGCTTGGTGGCGTTGCAGACACTTATGTACGAGCAGTACGTC.

This clone occurred a few times. The gene calls are TRBV18 and TRBJ1-1; no firm D call. The ends were cut back, 4 bases at V and 1 base at J, with 13 bases in the middle. This CDR3 region has 15 residues. CDR1 and CDR2 (germline): KGHSH, LQKENI. CDR3 in amino acids: CASSHARGRNTEAFF. CDR3 nucleotides: TGTGCCAGCTCACACGCCCGGGGTAGGAACACTGAAGCTTTCTTT.

On this clone itself: This same CDR3 is encoded by further DNA sequences in the sample. This chain joins TRBV5-1 and TRBJ1-2; TRBD1 agrees at 7 bases. V lost 4 bases, J lost 2 bases, and 5 bases stayed unmatched. CDR3 length equals 14 residues. Germline assignment: CDR1 SGHRS and CDR2 YFSETQ. Written as DNA, the CDR3 is TGCGCCAGCAGCGCCGGGACAGCCAACTATGGCTACACCTTC. Amino acids: CASSAGTANYGYTF.

The rearrangement uses TRBV6-1 and TRBJ1-2; weak D call: TRBD1 (5 bases). Germline loops: CDR1 MNHNS, CDR2 SASEGT. This CDR3 has 16 residues. The V and J ends lost 1 base and 2 bases respectively, with 14 bases between them. CDR3 loop: CASSEGLGLANYGYTF. The CDR3 coding sequence is TGTGCCAGCAGTGAAGGACTGGGGCTGGCGAACTATGGCTACACCTTC.